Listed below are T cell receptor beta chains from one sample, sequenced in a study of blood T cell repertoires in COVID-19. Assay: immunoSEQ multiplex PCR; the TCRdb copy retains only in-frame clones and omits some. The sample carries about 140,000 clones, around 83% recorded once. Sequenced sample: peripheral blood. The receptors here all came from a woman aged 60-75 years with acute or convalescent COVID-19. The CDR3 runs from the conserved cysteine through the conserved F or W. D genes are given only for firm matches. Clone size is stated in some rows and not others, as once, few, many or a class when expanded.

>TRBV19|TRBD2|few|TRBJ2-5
CASSIGLAGGETQYF
TGTGCCAGTAGTATAGGACTAGCGGGTGGGGAGACCCAGTACTTC
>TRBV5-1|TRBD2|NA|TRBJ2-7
CASSLETSGARSSYEQYF
TGCGCCAGCAGCTTGGAAACTAGCGGGGCCAGGAGCTCCTACGAGCAGTACTTC
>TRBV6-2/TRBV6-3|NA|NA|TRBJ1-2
CASSPRGAMGYTF
TGTGCCAGCAGTCCCCGGGGGGCAATGGGCTACACCTTC
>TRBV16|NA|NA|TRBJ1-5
CASSLQSNQPQHF
TGTGCCAGCAGCCTCCAGAGCAATCAGCCCCAGCATTTT
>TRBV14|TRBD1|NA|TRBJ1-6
CASSRGTISSYNSPLHF
TGTGCCAGCTCCAGGGGGACCATTAGCTCCTATAATTCACCCCTCCACTTT
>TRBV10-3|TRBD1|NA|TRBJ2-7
CAISGGQGDHEQYF
TGTGCCATCAGTGGGGGACAGGGGGACCACGAGCAGTACTTC
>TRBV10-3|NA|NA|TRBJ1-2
CAINRQGIENGYTF
TGTGCCATCAATCGCCAGGGGATCGAGAATGGCTACACCTTC
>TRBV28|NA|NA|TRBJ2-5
CASSFRETQYF
TGTGCCAGCAGTTTTCGGGAGACCCAGTACTTC
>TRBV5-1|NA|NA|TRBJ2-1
CASSADTAKQFF
TGCGCCAGCAGCGCAGACACTGCCAAGCAGTTCTTC
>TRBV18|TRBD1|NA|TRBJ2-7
CASSPPRTGAYEQYF
TGTGCCAGCTCACCACCGAGGACAGGGGCCTACGAGCAGTACTTC
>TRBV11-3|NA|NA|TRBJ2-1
CASSPLRGSNEQFF
TGTGCCAGCAGCCCCCTAAGGGGGTCAAATGAGCAGTTCTTC
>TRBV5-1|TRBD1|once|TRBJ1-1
CASSLGWGQGAGGTEAFF
TGCGCCAGCAGCTTGGGGTGGGGACAGGGAGCTGGAGGGACTGAAGCTTTCTTT
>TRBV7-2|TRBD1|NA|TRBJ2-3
CASINRQGAGDTQYF
TGTGCCAGCATCAATAGACAGGGGGCTGGAGATACGCAGTATTTT
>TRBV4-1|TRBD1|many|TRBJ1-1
CASSQRLGQEAEAFF
TGCGCCAGCAGCCAACGCCTCGGACAGGAGGCTGAAGCTTTCTTT
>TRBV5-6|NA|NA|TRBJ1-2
CASSFRTENYGYTF
TGTGCCAGCAGCTTCCGGACTGAGAACTATGGCTACACCTTC
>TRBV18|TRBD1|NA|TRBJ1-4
CASSRGQDEKLFF
TGTGCCAGCTCACGTGGACAGGACGAAAAACTGTTTTTT
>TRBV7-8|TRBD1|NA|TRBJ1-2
CASSLDPGRGRFGYTF
TGTGCCAGCAGCTTAGACCCCGGCAGGGGGAGGTTTGGCTACACCTTC
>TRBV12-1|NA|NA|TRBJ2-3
CASSRPFGIGQVNTDTQYF
TGTGCCAGCAGCCGTCCTTTTGGGATAGGACAGGTAAATACAGATACGCAGTATTTT
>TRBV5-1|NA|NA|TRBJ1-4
CASSLSSGYHEKLFF
TGCGCCAGCAGCTTGTCGTCCGGGTACCATGAAAAACTGTTTTTT
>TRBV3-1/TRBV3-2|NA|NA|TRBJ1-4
CASSQGRINEKLFF
TGTGCCAGCAGCCAAGGGCGGATTAATGAAAAACTGTTTTTT
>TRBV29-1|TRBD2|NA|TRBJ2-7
CSVRGTTYEQYF
TGCAGCGTCCGTGGGACTACCTACGAGCAGTACTTC
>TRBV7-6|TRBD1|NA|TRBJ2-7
CASSLGRGTVRDEQYF
TGTGCCAGCAGCTTAGGTCGTGGGACAGTTCGGGACGAGCAGTACTTC
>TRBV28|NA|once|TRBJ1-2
CASSPPRGTGYGYTF
TGTGCCAGCAGCCCCCCGCGGGGCACAGGCTATGGCTACACCTTC
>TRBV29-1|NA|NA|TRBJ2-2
CSVNRGGFGTGELFF
TGCAGCGTTAACAGGGGGGGTTTCGGAACCGGGGAGCTGTTTTTT
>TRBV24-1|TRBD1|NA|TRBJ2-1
CATSGVDRAYNEQFF
TGTGCCACCAGTGGGGTCGACAGGGCTTACAATGAGCAGTTCTTC
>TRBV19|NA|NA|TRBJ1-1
CASSATTTGAEAFF
TGTGCCAGTAGTGCAACAACGACTGGCGCTGAAGCTTTCTTT
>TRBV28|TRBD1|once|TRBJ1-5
CASTRDRGNQPQHF
TGTGCCAGCACGCGAGACAGGGGTAATCAGCCCCAGCATTTT
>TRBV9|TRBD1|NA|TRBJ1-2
CASSVGPQGAEGYTF
TGTGCCAGCAGCGTGGGTCCCCAGGGGGCAGAGGGCTACACCTTC
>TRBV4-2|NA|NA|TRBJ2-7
CASSQEWRGREQYF
TGTGCCAGCAGCCAAGAATGGCGGGGGCGCGAGCAGTACTTC
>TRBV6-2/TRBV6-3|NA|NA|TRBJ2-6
CASSYRQGASGANVLTF
TGTGCCAGCAGTTACAGGCAGGGCGCCTCTGGGGCCAACGTCCTGACTTTC
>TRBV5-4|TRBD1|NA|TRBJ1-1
CASSLTGSRAFF
TGTGCCAGCAGCCTGACAGGGAGTCGGGCTTTCTTT
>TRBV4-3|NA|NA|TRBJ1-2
CASSRQGVEGYTF
TGCGCCAGCAGCCGTCAGGGTGTCGAGGGCTACACCTTC
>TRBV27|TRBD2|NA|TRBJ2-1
CASSPHGTSGGVEQFF
TGTGCCAGCAGTCCCCACGGTACTAGCGGGGGGGTTGAGCAGTTCTTC
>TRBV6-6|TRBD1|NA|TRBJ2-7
CASSYRDRGYEQYF
TGTGCCAGCAGTTACCGGGACAGAGGCTACGAGCAGTACTTC
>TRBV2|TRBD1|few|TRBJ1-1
CASSELSGGSTEAFF
TGTGCCAGCAGTGAACTCTCAGGGGGGAGCACTGAAGCTTTCTTT
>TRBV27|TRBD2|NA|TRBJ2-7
CASSPLRGGGFHEQYF
TGTGCCAGCAGTCCTTTGAGGGGCGGGGGGTTCCACGAGCAGTACTTC
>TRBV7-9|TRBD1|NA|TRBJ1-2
CASSARQGQGYGYTF
TGTGCCAGCAGCGCCCGGCAGGGACAGGGCTATGGCTACACCTTC